Below, 19 T cell receptor beta chains from the same sample are listed, as sequenced in a study of shared clonotypes between healthy human individuals. Some clones are missing from TCRdb's copy, which holds only in-frame ones; the method was immunoSEQ multiplex PCR. The sample holds a few million clones, 85% to 95% seen once. Sequencing used naive CD4+ T cells from PBMCs. Described subset: CD45RA+ positively selected. The source is a man younger than 35 in good health. Some clones in this sample may be carry-over from other donors' samples.

This sequence joins TRBV5-1 and TRBJ2-7; TRBD2 is a possible D gene (5 bases). Trimming pared 7 bases from V and 7 bases from J, leaving 12 bases between. This CDR3 is built from 11 residues. Germline CDR1 SGHRS, CDR2 YFSETQ. In DNA, the CDR3 is TGCGCCAGCTCGGAAGAGGGAGAGCAGTACTTC. The encoded protein is CASSEEGEQYF.

This clone was counted a single time. The chain recombines TRBV28 with TRBJ1-2; no firm D call. The CDR3 has 13 residues. The germline V and J ends were trimmed by 2 bases and 4 bases, with 8 bases remaining between them. The germline V gene has CDR1 MDHEN and CDR2 SYDVKM. As DNA, the CDR3 is TGTGCCAGCAGTTTAACCCGCGGCTATGGCTACACCTTC. Residues: CASSLTRGYGYTF.

V usage is TRBV19 and J usage is TRBJ2-1, with 10 bases identical to TRBD2. V was clipped by 5 bases and J by 3 bases; unmatched bases: 7. The CDR3 spans 16 residues. Germline CDR1 and CDR2: LNHDA and SQIVND (reference sequence). CDR3 amino acids: CASSSTSGLLYNEQFF. In DNA, the CDR3 is TGTGCCAGTAGTTCGACTAGCGGGTTACTCTACAATGAGCAGTTCTTC. The entire variable domain, with the rest obtained from reference TRBV19 and TRBJ2-1, is as follows: DGGITQSPKYLFRKEGQNVTLSCEQNLNHDAMYWYRQDPGQGLRLIYYSQIVNDFQKGDIAEGYSVSREKKESFPLTVTSAQKNPTAFYLCASSSTSGLLYNEQFFGPGTRLTVL.

V gene TRBV28 combines with J gene TRBJ1-5, with TRBD1 matching over 7 bases. J lost 7 bases, V lost 5 bases, and 11 bases had no gene match. CDR3 length: 15 amino acids. Germline CDR1 MDHEN, CDR2 SYDVKM. CDR3 loop: CASSTAGGGGQPQHF. The CDR3 DNA is TGTGCCAGCAGTACCGCAGGGGGGGGAGGGCAGCCCCAGCATTTT.

The rearrangement joins TRBV28 to TRBJ1-1; D not certain. Trimming stripped 7 bases from V and 0 bases from J, with 12 bases between. The germline gives CDR1 MDHEN, CDR2 SYDVKM. The CDR3 is 14 amino acids. The CDR3 bases are TGTGCCAGCAAACGACCGGGTTTGAACACTGAAGCTTTCTTT. Translation gives CASKRPGLNTEAFF.

The rearrangement uses TRBV7-2 and TRBJ2-5; D ambiguous. This CDR3 spans 12 amino acids. Germline values: CDR1 SGHTA, CDR2 FQGNSA. V gave up 3 bases and J gave up 4 bases, with 6 bases separating them. This CDR3 reads CASSFARETQYF. The CDR3 nucleotides are TGTGCCAGCAGCTTTGCACGAGAGACCCAGTACTTC. Drawing the rest from reference TRBV7-2 and TRBJ2-5, the complete variable domain is GAGVSQSPSNKVTEKGKDVELRCDPISGHTALYWYRQSLGQGLEFLIYFQGNSAPDKSGLPSDRFSAERTGGSVSTLTIQRTQQEDSAVYLCASSFARETQYFGPGTRLLVL.

This clone was detected only once. The CDR3 sequence is CASSLRTGAQNTEAFF. The CDR3 bases are TGCGCCAGCAGCTTGAGGACAGGGGCCCAGAACACTGAAGCTTTCTTT. The chain has TRBV5-1 and TRBJ1-1; 9 positions agree with TRBD1. Trimming removed 1 base from V and 1 base from J; junction bases left unmatched: 5. Germline V gene lookup returns CDR1 SGHRS and CDR2 YFSETQ. The CDR3 sequence is 16 residues long. The variable domain in full, completed from reference TRBV5-1 and TRBJ1-1, reads KAGVTQTPRYLIKTRGQQVTLSCSPISGHRSVSWYQQTPGQGLQFLFEYFSETQRNKGNFPGRFSGRQFSNSRSEMNVSTLELGDSALYLCASSLRTGAQNTEAFFGQGTRLTVV.

This chain links TRBV19 with TRBJ2-3; tentative D call: TRBD1 (7 bases). CDR1 and CDR2 (germline): LNHDA, SQIVND (reference sequence). The CDR3 extends over 15 amino acids. The V gene lost 3 bases and the J gene lost 5 bases, with 15 bases spanning the gap. CDR3 DNA: TGTGCCAGTAGTATCCGTCAGGGGGGTGTAGATACGCAGTATTTT. The encoded protein is CASSIRQGGVDTQYF.

V is TRBV28 and J is TRBJ2-7, with 10 bases that match TRBD1. Losses at the gene ends were 3 bases for V and 3 bases for J; bases not matched to a gene: 11. CDR3 length equals 17 residues. The V gene's germline CDR1 is MDHEN and CDR2 SYDVKM. CDR3 protein: CASSLIGTGVGGYEQYF. CDR3 in DNA: TGTGCCAGCAGTTTGATCGGGACAGGGGTAGGGGGCTACGAGCAGTACTTC.

In DNA, the CDR3 is TGTGCCAGCAGCTCGACCCGGGGTGGTTCAGATACGCAGTATTTT. It yields the protein CASSSTRGGSDTQYF. The V and J genes are TRBV28 and TRBJ2-3, with D possibly TRBD2 on 5 matching bases. CDR3 size: 15 residues. V lost 6 bases to trimming and J lost 4 bases, with 17 bases between them. Germline V gene lookup returns CDR1 MDHEN and CDR2 SYDVKM.

The chain has TRBV15 and TRBJ1-2; TRBD1 is a possible D gene (6 bases). Looked up from germline, CDR1 is LNHNV and CDR2 is YYDKDF (reference sequence). The germline V and J ends were trimmed by 4 bases and 4 bases, with 16 bases remaining between them. The CDR3 has 15 residues. CDR3: CATSTQGGSGYGYTF. CDR3 nucleotides: TGTGCCACCAGCACACAGGGAGGATCGGGCTATGGCTACACCTTC. Variable domain in full (rest from reference TRBV15 and TRBJ1-2): DAMVIQNPRYQVTQFGKPVTLSCSQTLNHNVMYWYQQKSSQAPKLLFHYYDKDFNNEADTPDNFQSRRPNTSFCFLDIRSPGLGDTAMYLCATSTQGGSGYGYTFGSGTRLTVV.

The rearrangement uses TRBV27 and TRBJ2-2, with a weak D call TRBD2 (5 bases). There are 14 residues in the CDR3. Germline assignment: CDR1 MNHEY and CDR2 SMNVEV (reference sequence). The V end lost 2 bases, the J end lost 5 bases, and 9 bases lay between the germline ends. The CDR3 loop is CASSLLALTGELFF. The CDR3 DNA sequence: TGTGCCAGCAGTTTACTAGCCCTGACCGGGGAGCTGTTTTTT.

Only one count was recorded for this clone. This chain connects TRBV5-1 to TRBJ2-2; D gene unclear. Germline lookup yields CDR1 SGHRS and CDR2 YFSETQ. The CDR3 has 12 amino acids. Trimming shortened V by 5 bases and J by 4 bases, and 6 bases separated the two germline ends. This chain's CDR3 is CASSIFTGELFF. CDR3 in DNA: TGCGCCAGCAGTATTTTCACCGGGGAGCTGTTTTTT.

The rearrangement joins TRBV27 to TRBJ2-3, with a tentative D call TRBD2 (6 bases). The CDR3 consists of 14 residues. The V end lost 4 bases, the J end lost 2 bases, and 10 bases lay between the germline ends. The germline V gene encodes CDR1 MNHEY and CDR2 SMNVEV (reference sequence). The CDR3 is CASSWDSFTDTQYF. Written as DNA, the CDR3 is TGTGCCAGCAGTTGGGACTCATTCACAGATACGCAGTATTTT.

This chain joins TRBV25-1 and TRBJ2-7, with D possibly TRBD2 on 5 matching bases. The CDR3 consists of 13 residues. Trimming removed 3 bases at V and 9 bases at J, with 15 bases between. Germline V gene data show CDR1 as MGHDK and CDR2 as SYGVNS. The CDR3 DNA reads as TGTGCCAGCAGTGAGATATCGGGGTTGCGGCAGTACTTC. Its protein product is CASSEISGLRQYF.

The chain carries TRBV7-2 and TRBJ2-5; no definite D call. V lost 1 base and J lost 3, with 6 bases in between. Germline V CDR1 and CDR2: SGHTA, FQGNSA. CDR3 length: 13 residues. The CDR3 protein is CASSLGQKETQYF. CDR3 in DNA: TGTGCCAGCAGCTTAGGGCAGAAAGAGACCCAGTACTTC. Filled out from reference TRBV7-2 and TRBJ2-5, the complete variable domain reads GAGVSQSPSNKVTEKGKDVELRCDPISGHTALYWYRQSLGQGLEFLIYFQGNSAPDKSGLPSDRFSAERTGGSVSTLTIQRTQQEDSAVYLCASSLGQKETQYFGPGTRLLVL.

With regard to this clone: Other DNA variants within this sample encode the same CDR3. This rearrangement joins TRBV5-1 to TRBJ2-7, with 11 bases matching TRBD2. The CDR3 runs to 15 residues. Unmatched junction bases numbered 5, after V lost 4 bases and J lost 2 bases. Germline lookup yields CDR1 SGHRS and CDR2 YFSETQ. CDR3 bases: TGCGCCAGCAGCCCGGGACTAGCGGCAACCTACGAGCAGTACTTC. Amino acids: CASSPGLAATYEQYF.

V and J are TRBV6-5 and TRBJ1-2, with a tentative D call TRBD1 (6 bases). Germline V gene sequence: CDR1 MNHEY, CDR2 SVGAGI. V lost 2 bases, J lost 6 bases, and 13 bases lay in between. The CDR3 is 14 amino acids. The DNA for the CDR3 is TGTGCCAGCAGTTACCGGGGGGCGCGGAATGGCTACACCTTC. Protein: CASSYRGARNGYTF.

The V call is TRBV5-1, the J call TRBJ2-1; D is perhaps TRBD2 (6 bases). The CDR3 runs to 14 residues. CDR1 is SGHRS, CDR2 YFSETQ, per germline. Trimming took off 2 bases at V and 8 bases at J, with 14 bases between the two ends. For the CDR3, the DNA is TGCGCCAGCAGCTTTGCAGCGGGCAACGATGAGCAGTTCTTC. It codes for CASSFAAGNDEQFF.